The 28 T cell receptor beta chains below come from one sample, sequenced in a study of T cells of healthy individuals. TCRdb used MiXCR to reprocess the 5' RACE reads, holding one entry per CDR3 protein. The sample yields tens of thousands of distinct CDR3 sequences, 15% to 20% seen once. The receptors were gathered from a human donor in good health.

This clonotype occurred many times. The CDR3 here is CASSYKSRVSEAFF. CDR3 sequence (DNA): TGTGCCAGCAGTTATAAGAGTAGGGTCTCTGAAGCTTTCTTT. V and J are TRBV6-5 and TRBJ1-1; D is unresolved. This CDR3 comprises 14 residues. The V end lost 3 bases, the J end lost 6 bases, and 14 bases lay between the germline ends. Germline CDR1 MNHEY, CDR2 SVGAGI.

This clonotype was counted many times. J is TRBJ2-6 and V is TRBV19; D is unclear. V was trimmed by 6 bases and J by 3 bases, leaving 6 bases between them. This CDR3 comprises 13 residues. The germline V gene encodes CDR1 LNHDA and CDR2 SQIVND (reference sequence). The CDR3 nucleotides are TGTGCCAGTAGCGCCGATGGGGCCAACGTCCTGACTTTC. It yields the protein CASSADGANVLTF.

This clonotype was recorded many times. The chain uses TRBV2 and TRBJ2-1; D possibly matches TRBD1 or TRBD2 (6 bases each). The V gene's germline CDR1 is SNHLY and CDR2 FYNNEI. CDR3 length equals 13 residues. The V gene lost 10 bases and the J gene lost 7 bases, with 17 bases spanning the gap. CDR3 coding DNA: TGTGCCACTCGACCCCGGGGGCGGAATGAGCAGTTCTTC. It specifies CATRPRGRNEQFF. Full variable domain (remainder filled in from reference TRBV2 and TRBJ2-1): EPEVTQTPSHQVTQMGQEVILRCVPISNHLYFYWYRQILGQKVEFLVSFYNNEISEKSEIFDDQFSVERPDGSNFTLKIRSTKLEDSAMYFCATRPRGRNEQFFGPGTRLTVL.

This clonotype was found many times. This CDR3 is CSARDPKRTSYNEQFF. The CDR3 DNA reads TGCAGTGCTAGAGATCCCAAACGGACTAGCTACAATGAGCAGTTCTTC. The V and J genes are TRBV20-1 and TRBJ2-1, with 7 bases lining up with TRBD2. CDR3 length equals 16 residues. J gave up 3 bases and V 0 bases, and 8 bases lay outside the gene matches. Germline V lookup: CDR1 DFQATT, CDR2 SNEGSKA (reference sequence).

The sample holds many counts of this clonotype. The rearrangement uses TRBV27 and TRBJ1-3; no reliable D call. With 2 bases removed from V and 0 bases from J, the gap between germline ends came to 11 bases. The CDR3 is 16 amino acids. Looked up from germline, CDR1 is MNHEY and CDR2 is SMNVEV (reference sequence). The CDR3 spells CASSLKYPYSGNTIYF. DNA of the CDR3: TGTGCCAGCAGTTTAAAGTACCCATACTCTGGAAACACCATATATTTT.

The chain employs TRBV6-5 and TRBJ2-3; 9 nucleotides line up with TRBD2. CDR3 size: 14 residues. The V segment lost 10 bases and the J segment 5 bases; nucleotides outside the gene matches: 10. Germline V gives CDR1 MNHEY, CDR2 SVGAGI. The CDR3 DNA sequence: TGTGCCATCTCGCGGGGGGGGCAGGGAGATACGCAGTATTTT. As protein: CAISRGGQGDTQYF.

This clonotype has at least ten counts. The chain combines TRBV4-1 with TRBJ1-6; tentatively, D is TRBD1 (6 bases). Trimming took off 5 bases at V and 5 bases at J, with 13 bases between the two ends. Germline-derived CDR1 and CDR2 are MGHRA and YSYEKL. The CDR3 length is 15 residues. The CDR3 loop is CASSIGQNNNSPLHF. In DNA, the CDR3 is TGCGCCAGCAGCATTGGACAGAATAATAATTCACCCCTCCACTTT.

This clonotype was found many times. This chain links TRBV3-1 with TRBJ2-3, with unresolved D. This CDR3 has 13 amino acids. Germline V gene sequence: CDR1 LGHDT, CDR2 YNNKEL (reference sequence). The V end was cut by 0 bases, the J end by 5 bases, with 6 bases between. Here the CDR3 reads CASSQDRRDTQYF. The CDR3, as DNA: TGTGCCAGCAGCCAAGATAGAAGAGATACGCAGTATTTT.

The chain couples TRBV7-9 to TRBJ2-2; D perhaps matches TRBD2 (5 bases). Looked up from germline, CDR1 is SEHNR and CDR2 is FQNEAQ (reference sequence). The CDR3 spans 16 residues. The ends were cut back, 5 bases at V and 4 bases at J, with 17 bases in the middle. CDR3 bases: TGTGCCAGCAGCCGGAGACCGCGAGGAGGCACCGGGGAGCTGTTTTTT. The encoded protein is CASSRRPRGGTGELFF.

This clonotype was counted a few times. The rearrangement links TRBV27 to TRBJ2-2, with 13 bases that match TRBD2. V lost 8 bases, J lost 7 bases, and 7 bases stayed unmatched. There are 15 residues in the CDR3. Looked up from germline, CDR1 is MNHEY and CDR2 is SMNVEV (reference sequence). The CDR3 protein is CASQPGLAGNGELFF. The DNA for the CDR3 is TGTGCCAGCCAACCGGGACTAGCGGGGAACGGGGAGCTGTTTTTT.

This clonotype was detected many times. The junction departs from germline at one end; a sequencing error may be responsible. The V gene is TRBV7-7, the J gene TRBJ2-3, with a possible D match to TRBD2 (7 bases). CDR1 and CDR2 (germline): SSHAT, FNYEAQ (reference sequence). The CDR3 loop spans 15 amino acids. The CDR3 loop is CASSLGGLPTDTQYF. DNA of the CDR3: TGTGCTAGCAGCTTAGGGGGACTACCCACAGATACGCAGTATTTT.

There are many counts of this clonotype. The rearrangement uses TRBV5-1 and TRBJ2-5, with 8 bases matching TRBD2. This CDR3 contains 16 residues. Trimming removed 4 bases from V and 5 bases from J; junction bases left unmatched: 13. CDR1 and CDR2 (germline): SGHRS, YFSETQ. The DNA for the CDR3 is TGCGCCAGCAGCCCGGAAATAGCGGGATATTCGGAGACCCAGTACTTC. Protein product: CASSPEIAGYSETQYF.

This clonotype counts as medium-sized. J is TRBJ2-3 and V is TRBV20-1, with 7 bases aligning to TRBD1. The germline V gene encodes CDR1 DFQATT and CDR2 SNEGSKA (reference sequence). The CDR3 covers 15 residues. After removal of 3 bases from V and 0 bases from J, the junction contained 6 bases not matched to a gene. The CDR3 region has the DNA TGCAGTGCTAGGACAGGGTCTGTCAGCACAGATACGCAGTATTTT. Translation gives CSARTGSVSTDTQYF.

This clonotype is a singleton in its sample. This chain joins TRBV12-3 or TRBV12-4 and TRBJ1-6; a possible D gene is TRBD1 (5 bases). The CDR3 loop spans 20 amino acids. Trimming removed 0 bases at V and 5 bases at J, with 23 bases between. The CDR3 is CASSLARGARPRQNNSPLHF. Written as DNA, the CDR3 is TGTGCCAGCAGTTTAGCGCGAGGGGCGAGACCGAGGCAGAATAATTCACCCCTCCACTTT.

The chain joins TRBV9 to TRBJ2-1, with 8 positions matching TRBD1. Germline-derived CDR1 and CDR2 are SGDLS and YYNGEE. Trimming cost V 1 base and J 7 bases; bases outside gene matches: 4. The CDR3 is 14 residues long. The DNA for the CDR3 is TGTGCCAGCAGCGTACGAACAGGGGGTAATGAGCAGTTCTTC. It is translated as CASSVRTGGNEQFF.

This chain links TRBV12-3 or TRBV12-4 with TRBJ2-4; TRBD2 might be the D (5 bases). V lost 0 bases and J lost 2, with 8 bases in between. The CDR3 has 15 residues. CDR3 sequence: CASSLAGSTKNIQYF. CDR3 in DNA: TGTGCCAGCAGTTTAGCAGGGAGCACCAAAAACATTCAGTACTTC.

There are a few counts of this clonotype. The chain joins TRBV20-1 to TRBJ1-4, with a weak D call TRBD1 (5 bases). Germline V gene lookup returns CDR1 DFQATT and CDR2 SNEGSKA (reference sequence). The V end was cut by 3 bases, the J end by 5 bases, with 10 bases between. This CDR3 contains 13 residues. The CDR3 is CSASRGVNEKLFF. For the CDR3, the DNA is TGCAGTGCTAGCCGAGGGGTGAATGAAAAACTGTTTTTT.

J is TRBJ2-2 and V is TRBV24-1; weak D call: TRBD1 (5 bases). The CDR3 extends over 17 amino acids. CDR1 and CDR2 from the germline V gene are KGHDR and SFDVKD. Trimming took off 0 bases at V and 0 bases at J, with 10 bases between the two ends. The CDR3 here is CATSDLGRGSNTGELFF. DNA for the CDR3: TGTGCCACCAGTGATTTGGGAAGGGGTTCGAACACCGGGGAGCTGTTTTTT.

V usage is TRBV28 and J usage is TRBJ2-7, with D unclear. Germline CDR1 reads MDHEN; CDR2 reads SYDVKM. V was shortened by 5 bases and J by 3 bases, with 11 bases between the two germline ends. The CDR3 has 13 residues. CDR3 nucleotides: TGTGCCAGCAGTGGCGGTAGCTTCTACGAGCAGTACTTC. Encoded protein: CASSGGSFYEQYF.

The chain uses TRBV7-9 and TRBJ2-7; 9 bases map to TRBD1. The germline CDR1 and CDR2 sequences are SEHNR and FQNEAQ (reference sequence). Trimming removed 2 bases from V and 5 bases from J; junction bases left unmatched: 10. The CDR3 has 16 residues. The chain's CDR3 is CASSLFLGQGTDEQYF. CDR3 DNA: TGTGCCAGCAGCTTATTCCTCGGACAGGGGACTGACGAGCAGTACTTC.

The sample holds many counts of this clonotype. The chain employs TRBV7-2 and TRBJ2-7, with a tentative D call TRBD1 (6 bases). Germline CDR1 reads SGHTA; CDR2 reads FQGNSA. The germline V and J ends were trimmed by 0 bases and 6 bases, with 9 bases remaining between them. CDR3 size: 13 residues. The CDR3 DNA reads TGTGCCAGCAGCTTAGCGCAAGGGGGCGAGCAGTACTTC. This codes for CASSLAQGGEQYF. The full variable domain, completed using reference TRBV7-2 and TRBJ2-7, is GAGVSQSPSNKVTEKGKDVELRCDPISGHTALYWYRQSLGQGLEFLIYFQGNSAPDKSGLPSDRFSAERTGGSVSTLTIQRTQQEDSAVYLCASSLAQGGEQYFGPGTRLTVT.

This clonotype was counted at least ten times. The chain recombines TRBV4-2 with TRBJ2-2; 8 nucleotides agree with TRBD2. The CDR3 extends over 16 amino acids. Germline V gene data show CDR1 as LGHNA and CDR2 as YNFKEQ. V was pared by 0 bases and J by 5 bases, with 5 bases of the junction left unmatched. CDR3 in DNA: TGTGCCAGCAGCCAAGACACGGGAGGGCCGACCGGGGAGCTGTTTTTT. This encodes CASSQDTGGPTGELFF.

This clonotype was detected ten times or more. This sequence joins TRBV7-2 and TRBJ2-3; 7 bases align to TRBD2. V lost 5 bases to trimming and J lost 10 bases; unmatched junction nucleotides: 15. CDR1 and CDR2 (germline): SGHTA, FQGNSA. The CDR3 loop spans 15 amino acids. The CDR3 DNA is TGTGCCAGCAGCCCTTTAGCGGGCCCTGGACTGGCGCAGTATTTT. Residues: CASSPLAGPGLAQYF.

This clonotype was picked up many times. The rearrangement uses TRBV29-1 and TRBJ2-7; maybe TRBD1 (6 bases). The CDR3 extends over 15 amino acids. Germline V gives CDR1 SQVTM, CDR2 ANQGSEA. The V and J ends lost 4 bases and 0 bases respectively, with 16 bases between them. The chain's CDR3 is CSVGPRGRSSYEQYF. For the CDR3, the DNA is TGCAGCGTTGGCCCCAGGGGCAGAAGCTCCTACGAGCAGTACTTC.

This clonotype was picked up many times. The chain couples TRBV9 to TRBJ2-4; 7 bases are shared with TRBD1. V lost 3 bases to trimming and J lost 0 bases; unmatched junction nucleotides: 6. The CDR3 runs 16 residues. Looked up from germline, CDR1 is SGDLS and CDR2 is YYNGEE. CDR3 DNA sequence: TGTGCCAGCAGCGAGGGGGCTCCTCTAGCCAAAAACATTCAGTACTTC. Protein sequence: CASSEGAPLAKNIQYF.

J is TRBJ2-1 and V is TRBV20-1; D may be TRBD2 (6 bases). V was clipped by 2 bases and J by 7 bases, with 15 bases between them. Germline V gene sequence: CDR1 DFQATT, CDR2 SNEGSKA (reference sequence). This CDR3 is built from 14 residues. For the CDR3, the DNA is TGCAGTGCTAGACCCGGGAGCCACCGAAATGAGCAGTTCTTC. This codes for CSARPGSHRNEQFF.

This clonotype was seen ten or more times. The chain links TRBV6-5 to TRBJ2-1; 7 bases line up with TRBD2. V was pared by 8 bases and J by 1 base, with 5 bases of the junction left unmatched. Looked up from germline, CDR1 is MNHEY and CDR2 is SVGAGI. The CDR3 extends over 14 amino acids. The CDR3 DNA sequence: TGTGCCAGCCAGGCTAGCGGTTCCTACAATGAGCAGTTCTTC. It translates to CASQASGSYNEQFF.

CDR3 in amino acids: CASSYSWGGTEAFF. CDR3 DNA sequence: TGTGCCAGCAGTTACTCGTGGGGGGGCACTGAAGCTTTCTTT. The chain is built from TRBV6-2 or TRBV6-3 and TRBJ1-1; a possible D gene is TRBD1 (5 bases). V lost 0 bases and J 4 bases, leaving 9 bases between the germline ends. The CDR3 spans 14 residues. Germline CDR1 is MNHEY and CDR2 is SVGEGT.